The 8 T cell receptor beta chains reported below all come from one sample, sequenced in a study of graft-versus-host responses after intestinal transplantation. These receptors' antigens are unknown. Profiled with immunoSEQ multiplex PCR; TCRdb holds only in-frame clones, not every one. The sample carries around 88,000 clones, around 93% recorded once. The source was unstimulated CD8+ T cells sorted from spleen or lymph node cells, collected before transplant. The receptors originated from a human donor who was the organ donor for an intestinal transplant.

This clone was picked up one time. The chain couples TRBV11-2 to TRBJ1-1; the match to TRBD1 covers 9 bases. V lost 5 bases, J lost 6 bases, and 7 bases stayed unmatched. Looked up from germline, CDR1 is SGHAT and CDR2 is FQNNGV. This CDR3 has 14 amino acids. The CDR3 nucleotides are TGTGCCAGCAGCACCATGACAGGGGGGCCTGAAGCTTTCTTT. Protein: CASSTMTGGPEAFF.

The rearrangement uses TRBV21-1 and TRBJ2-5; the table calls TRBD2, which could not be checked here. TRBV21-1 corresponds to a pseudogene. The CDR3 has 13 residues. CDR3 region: CASITGNQETQYF. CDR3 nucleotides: TGTGCCAGCATCACGGGGAACCAAGAGACCCAGTACTTC.

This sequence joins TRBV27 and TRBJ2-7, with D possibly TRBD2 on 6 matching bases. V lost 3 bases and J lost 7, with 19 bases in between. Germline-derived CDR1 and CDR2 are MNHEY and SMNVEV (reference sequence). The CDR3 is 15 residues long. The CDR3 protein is CASSLGGASVWEQYF. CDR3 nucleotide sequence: TGTGCCAGCAGTTTGGGGGGAGCTAGCGTATGGGAGCAGTACTTC.

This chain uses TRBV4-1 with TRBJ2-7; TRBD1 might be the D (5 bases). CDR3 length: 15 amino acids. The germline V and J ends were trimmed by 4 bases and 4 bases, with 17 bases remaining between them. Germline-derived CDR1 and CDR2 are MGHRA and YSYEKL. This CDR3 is CASSLGRGRPYEQYF. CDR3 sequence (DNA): TGCGCCAGCAGCCTTGGAAGGGGCAGACCATACGAGCAGTACTTC.

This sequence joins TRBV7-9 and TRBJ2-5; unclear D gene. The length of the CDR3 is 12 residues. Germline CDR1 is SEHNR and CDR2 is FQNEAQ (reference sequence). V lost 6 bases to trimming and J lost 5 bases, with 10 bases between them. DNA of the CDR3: TGTGCCAGCAGATACGATCAGGAGACCCAGTACTTC. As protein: CASRYDQETQYF. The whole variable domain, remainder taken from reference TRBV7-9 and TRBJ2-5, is DTGVSQNPRHKITKRGQNVTFRCDPISEHNRLYWYRQTLGQGPEFLTYFQNEAQLEKSRLLSDRFSAERPKGSFSTLEIQRTEQGDSAMYLCASRYDQETQYFGPGTRLLVL.

CDR3 residues: CASAIGQGDSPLHF. The CDR3 region has the DNA TGCGCCAGCGCCATCGGACAGGGTGACTCACCCCTCCACTTT. The rearrangement joins TRBV5-1 to TRBJ1-6, with TRBD1 identical over 8 bases. Germline V gene lookup returns CDR1 SGHRS and CDR2 YFSETQ. This CDR3 is 14 amino acids long. The J segment lost 10 bases and the V segment lost 7 bases, leaving 10 bases of the junction unmatched.

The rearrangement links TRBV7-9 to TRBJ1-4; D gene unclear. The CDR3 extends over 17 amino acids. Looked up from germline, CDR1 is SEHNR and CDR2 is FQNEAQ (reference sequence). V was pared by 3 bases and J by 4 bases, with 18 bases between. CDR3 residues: CASSFPTGRVDNEKLFF. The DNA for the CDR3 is TGTGCCAGCAGCTTCCCAACGGGGAGAGTTGATAATGAAAAACTGTTTTTT.

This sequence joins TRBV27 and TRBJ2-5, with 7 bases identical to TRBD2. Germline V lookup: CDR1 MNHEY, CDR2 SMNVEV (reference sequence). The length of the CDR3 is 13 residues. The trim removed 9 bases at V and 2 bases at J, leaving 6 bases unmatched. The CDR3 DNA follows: TGTGCCAGTAGCCTAGCGGAACAAGAGACCCAGTACTTC. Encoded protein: CASSLAEQETQYF.